The source of this T cell receptor (beta chain) is a study of blood T cells in healthy people across ages. Study results and caveats: Higher naive T cell percentage went strongly together with higher TCR beta diversity.

The ends were cut back, 3 bases at V and 4 bases at J, with 13 bases in the middle. The CDR3 covers 14 residues. CDR1 and CDR2 (germline): SQVTM, ANQGSEA. The use of a sample-barcoded 5' primer and a J-beta primer mix characterized a second PCR of roughly 6 to 11 cycles. Each CDR3 protein is one row after TCRdb ran MiXCR on the 5' RACE reads. The sample yields about 1.5 million distinct CDR3 sequences, 40% to 50% seen once. This clonotype was observed at least ten times. Its antigen is not identified. The sequenced sample consisted of blood. This sequence joins TRBV29-1 and TRBJ2-1; D perhaps matches TRBD2 (7 bases). This clonotype was obtained from a woman between 18 and 29 years old in good health. The CDR3: CSVEGGGGYNEQFF. DNA of the CDR3: TGCAGCGTTGAGGGGGGAGGGGGTTACAATGAGCAGTTCTTC.